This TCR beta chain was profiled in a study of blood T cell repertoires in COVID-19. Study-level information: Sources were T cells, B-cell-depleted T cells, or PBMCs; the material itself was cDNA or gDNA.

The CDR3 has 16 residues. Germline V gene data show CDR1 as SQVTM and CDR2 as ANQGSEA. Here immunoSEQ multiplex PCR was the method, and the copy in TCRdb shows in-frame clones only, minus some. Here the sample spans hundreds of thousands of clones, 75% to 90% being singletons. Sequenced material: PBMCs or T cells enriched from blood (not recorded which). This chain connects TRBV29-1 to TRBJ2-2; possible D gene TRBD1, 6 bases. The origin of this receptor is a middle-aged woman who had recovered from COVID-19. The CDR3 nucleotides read TGCAGTTGTACCCAACAGGACAGCGGATTATCCGGGGAGCTGTTTTTT. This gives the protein CSCTQQDSGLSGELFF.